One and the same sample provided the 11 T cell receptor beta chains below, sequenced in a study of blood T cells in healthy people across ages. A second about 7 to 12 cycle PCR used barcoded and J-beta primers. TCRdb called the 5' RACE reads again in MiXCR, with one record for every CDR3 protein. The sample contains around 500,000 distinct CDR3 sequences, less than 60% of which appear only once. Input material: blood. These TCRs come from an older man in good health.

In its sample, this clonotype was seen a few times. V usage is TRBV29-1 and J usage is TRBJ2-1; the match to TRBD2 covers 16 bases. This CDR3 region has 14 residues. Per the germline V gene, CDR1 is SQVTM and CDR2 is ANQGSEA. The V and J ends lost 4 bases and 12 bases, in that order; junction bases with no gene match: 6. CDR3 DNA: TGCAGCGTTGGTTCGGGACTAGCGGGAGGGTTGCAGTTCTTC. This codes for CSVGSGLAGGLQFF.

The chain links TRBV4-1 to TRBJ2-2, with D unclear. V was clipped by 4 bases and J by 6 bases, with 9 bases between them. The germline CDR1 and CDR2 sequences are MGHRA and YSYEKL. This CDR3 region has 13 residues. The CDR3 sequence: CASSRPLAGELFF. CDR3 sequence (DNA): TGCGCCAGCAGCCGACCCTTGGCCGGGGAGCTGTTTTTT.

This chain links TRBV7-9 with TRBJ2-1; 7 bases match TRBD2. The CDR3 contains 19 residues. V shed 1 base and J 2 bases; nucleotides not matched to a gene: 14. Germline CDR1 is SEHNR and CDR2 is FQNEAQ (reference sequence). CDR3 amino acids: CASSLGDGALAVAYNEQFF. The CDR3 DNA reads as TGTGCCAGCAGCTTAGGGGACGGCGCTCTAGCGGTGGCCTACAATGAGCAGTTCTTC.

V is TRBV3-1 and J is TRBJ2-4; 9 nucleotides agree with TRBD1. TRBJ2-7 matches the DNA end more closely, so the J call is doubtful. Germline V gene data show CDR1 as LGHDT and CDR2 as YNNKEL (reference sequence). CDR3 length: 14 amino acids. CDR3 residues: CASSPGQGFYEQYF. The CDR3 DNA follows: TGTGCCAGCAGCCCGGGACAGGGTTTCTACGAGCAGTACTTC.

This clonotype was counted a few times. The chain links TRBV15 to TRBJ2-4, with D maybe TRBD1 (5 bases). Trimming removed 0 bases from V and 1 base from J, with 19 bases in between. This CDR3 contains 19 residues. Germline loops: CDR1 LNHNV, CDR2 YYDKDF (reference sequence). The CDR3 protein is CATSRDRGRADSAKNIQYF. DNA for the CDR3: TGTGCCACCAGCAGAGATCGAGGCAGGGCGGATTCGGCCAAAAACATTCAGTACTTC.

This clonotype was detected only a few times. V usage is TRBV5-1 and J usage is TRBJ2-1, with D unclear. Germline CDR1 is SGHRS and CDR2 is YFSETQ. V gave up 0 bases and J gave up 13 bases, with 8 bases separating them. The CDR3 length is 11 residues. In DNA, the CDR3 is TGCGCCAGCAGCTTGGAGGGCCCCCAGTTCTTC. Translating gives CASSLEGPQFF.

With respect to this clonotype: It may be a read error: a sequence one base away is much more abundant. The gene calls are TRBV6-5 and TRBJ2-3; maybe TRBD2 (6 bases). This CDR3 is built from 15 residues. Germline V CDR1 and CDR2: MNHEY, SVGAGI. The V end was cut by 2 bases, the J end by 6 bases, with 15 bases between. The CDR3 sequence is CASSYTSVRGDTQYF. The DNA for the CDR3 is TGTGCCAGCAGTTACACAAGCGTCCGGGGGGATACGCAGTATTTT.

The CDR3: CASSLDSGHYNEQFF. Here the CDR3 DNA reads TGTGCCAGCAGCTTAGATTCGGGCCACTACAATGAGCAGTTCTTC. The chain couples TRBV7-2 to TRBJ2-1, with D hard to call. Between the trimmed V and J ends, which lost 1 base and 3 bases, there was a span of 10 bases. This CDR3 comprises 15 residues. CDR1 and CDR2 (germline): SGHTA, FQGNSA.

The rearrangement joins TRBV2 to TRBJ1-4; a possible D gene is TRBD1 (5 bases). Germline V gives CDR1 SNHLY, CDR2 FYNNEI. The CDR3 is made up of 15 amino acids. The ends were cut back, 5 bases at V and 8 bases at J, with 18 bases in the middle. CDR3 sequence: CASSQGPVEEEKLFF. CDR3 sequence (DNA): TGTGCCAGCAGTCAGGGCCCCGTAGAAGAAGAAAAACTGTTTTTT.

There are a few counts of this clonotype. The gene calls are TRBV30 and TRBJ2-1; TRBD1 matches 8 bases. The CDR3 covers 14 residues. The V segment lost 8 bases and the J segment 0 bases; nucleotides outside the gene matches: 6. Germline CDR1 reads GTSNPN; CDR2 reads SVGIG (reference sequence). The CDR3: CAGKGQGSYNEQFF. CDR3 DNA sequence: TGTGCCGGTAAAGGACAGGGCTCCTACAATGAGCAGTTCTTC.

The chain couples TRBV15 to TRBJ2-5; 10 nucleotides match TRBD2. V lost 1 base and J lost 11; bases outside the gene matches: 16. The CDR3 covers 17 residues. From germline, CDR1 is LNHNV and CDR2 YYDKDF (reference sequence). The CDR3 nucleotides read TGTGCCACCAGCAGAGGCCTTACTAGCGGGGTTTGGGATGAGCAGTACTTC. Residues: CATSRGLTSGVWDEQYF.